The 24 T cell receptor beta chains below all came from one sample that was sequenced in a study of blood T cell repertoires in COVID-19. Profiled with immunoSEQ multiplex PCR; TCRdb holds only in-frame clones, not every one. Altogether fewer than 40,000 clones are present, almost 85% being singletons, with the ten largest covering 8% to 10%. The sequencing sample was made of peripheral blood. The receptors here all came from a human donor in a cohort sampled during active COVID-19.

The V and J genes are TRBV7-2 and TRBJ2-1; the D is unclear. Germline V gives CDR1 SGHTA, CDR2 FQGNSA. Trimming shortened V by 0 bases and J by 7 bases, and 4 bases separated the two germline ends. This CDR3 spans 12 amino acids. This CDR3 is CASSLALNEQFF. CDR3 bases: TGTGCCAGCAGCTTAGCCCTTAATGAGCAGTTCTTC.

The V call is TRBV3-1 (or the pseudogene TRBV3-2), the J call TRBJ2-5, with D maybe TRBD2 (5 bases). The germline CDR1 and CDR2 sequences are LGHDT and YNNKEL (reference sequence). This CDR3 has 14 amino acids. Trimming stripped 1 base from V and 3 bases from J, with 9 bases between. The CDR3, as DNA: TGTGCCAGCAGCCAAGGGACTGAAAAAGAGACCCAGTACTTC. Translating it yields CASSQGTEKETQYF.

This sequence joins TRBV3-1 (or the pseudogene TRBV3-2) and TRBJ1-3; no definite D call. V lost 0 bases and J lost 7, with 13 bases in between. Germline assignment: CDR1 LGHDT and CDR2 YNNKEL (reference sequence). The CDR3 has 15 amino acids. The CDR3: CASSQDLLWRNTIYF. The CDR3 DNA sequence: TGTGCCAGCAGCCAAGATCTACTCTGGAGGAACACCATATATTTT.

The chain combines TRBV5-5 with TRBJ2-3, with TRBD2 as a possible D gene (7 bases). V lost 4 bases and J lost 4, with 16 bases in between. Germline values: CDR1 SGHKS, CDR2 YYEKEE (reference sequence). This CDR3 has 15 amino acids. CDR3 in DNA: TGTGCCAGCAGCCCTAGTAGGGGGGGAGCAGATACGCAGTATTTT. Its translation: CASSPSRGGADTQYF.

This chain connects TRBV18 to TRBJ2-4, with D maybe TRBD1 (5 bases). Germline V CDR1 and CDR2: KGHSH, LQKENI. V was cut by 2 bases and J by 3 bases, with 11 bases left in between. The CDR3 covers 15 residues. CDR3 loop: CASSPGAVSKNIQYF. DNA of the CDR3: TGTGCCAGCTCACCAGGGGCCGTTAGCAAAAACATTCAGTACTTC.

The chain recombines TRBV7-6 with TRBJ1-3, with 8 nucleotides matching TRBD1. Trimming at V came to 5 bases and at J to 0 bases, leaving 9 bases not matched to a gene. Germline loops: CDR1 SGHVS, CDR2 FNYEAQ. The CDR3 length is 17 residues. CDR3 sequence (DNA): TGTGCCAGCAGCCGCAGGGGACAGGCCCGCTCTGGAAACACCATATATTTT. Protein: CASSRRGQARSGNTIYF.

The gene calls are TRBV19 and TRBJ1-5; the match to TRBD1 covers 7 bases. The CDR3 is 16 residues long. Germline-derived CDR1 and CDR2 are LNHDA and SQIVND (reference sequence). The V segment lost 3 bases and the J segment 2 bases; nucleotides outside the gene matches: 7. CDR3: CASSIPTTGGNQPQHF. The CDR3 DNA is TGTGCCAGTAGTATCCCAACCACAGGGGGCAATCAGCCCCAGCATTTT.

V and J are TRBV2 and TRBJ2-7; a possible D gene is TRBD2 (5 bases). V was trimmed by 7 bases and J by 7 bases, leaving 14 bases between them. Germline CDR1 is SNHLY and CDR2 is FYNNEI. This CDR3 contains 12 residues. CDR3 nucleotides: TGTGCCAGCACGCGGGCAGTGGGGGAGCAGTACTTC. The encoded protein is CASTRAVGEQYF.

The chain uses TRBV9 and TRBJ2-5, with D perhaps matching TRBD2 (6 bases). The CDR3 runs 13 residues. Germline values: CDR1 SGDLS, CDR2 YYNGEE. Trimming took 3 bases from V and 1 from J, leaving 7 bases between them. CDR3 loop: CASSGGVQETQYF. As DNA, the CDR3 is TGTGCCAGCAGCGGGGGGGTCCAAGAGACCCAGTACTTC.

The chain recombines TRBV27 with TRBJ2-7; TRBD1 agrees at 9 bases. The V gene end was trimmed by 2 bases and the J gene end by 4 bases; junction bases not matched to a gene: 6. The germline V gene encodes CDR1 MNHEY and CDR2 SMNVEV (reference sequence). This CDR3 has 15 amino acids. This CDR3 is CASSLRDRVLYEQYF. The CDR3 DNA is TGTGCCAGCAGTTTAAGGGACAGGGTTTTATACGAGCAGTACTTC.

This chain uses TRBV6-1 with TRBJ1-6, with D possibly matching TRBD1 (6 bases). The V gene lost 1 base and the J gene lost 10 bases, with 14 bases spanning the gap. CDR3 length: 15 residues. CDR1 and CDR2 from the germline V gene are MNHNS and SASEGT. CDR3 sequence: CASSEVRTVGSPLHF. The DNA for the CDR3 is TGTGCCAGCAGTGAAGTGCGGACAGTCGGATCACCCCTCCACTTT.

The table lists this clone with a count of one. The CDR3 loop is CASSFADRGRLSGANVLTF. The CDR3 region has the DNA TGTGCCAGCAGCTTCGCTGACAGGGGGCGTCTCTCTGGGGCCAACGTCCTGACTTTC. The chain has TRBV5-8 and TRBJ2-6; 10 bases fit TRBD1. With 2 bases clipped from V and 0 bases from J, the junction kept 8 bases outside the gene matches. Germline CDR1 reads SGHTS; CDR2 reads YDEGEE. This CDR3 has 19 residues.

The chain carries TRBV7-8 and TRBJ2-5; a weak D match, TRBD1 (5 bases). Per the germline V gene, CDR1 is SGHVS and CDR2 is FQNEAQ. V dropped 0 bases and J dropped 3 bases, with 5 bases sitting between them. The CDR3 consists of 13 residues. This CDR3 is CASSLAREETQYF. The CDR3 nucleotides are TGTGCCAGCAGCTTAGCCAGGGAAGAGACCCAGTACTTC.

The V and J genes are TRBV18 and TRBJ1-6; TRBD1 might be the D (5 bases). Trimming took 3 bases from V and 6 from J, leaving 12 bases between them. Germline V gene sequence: CDR1 KGHSH, CDR2 LQKENI. The CDR3 has 15 residues. CDR3 coding DNA: TGTGCCAGCTCACCCCGGAGGGGAACTAATTCACCCCTCCACTTT. It translates to CASSPRRGTNSPLHF.

V gene TRBV30 combines with J gene TRBJ2-3, with 11 bases matching TRBD2. This CDR3 spans 16 amino acids. The germline CDR1 and CDR2 sequences are GTSNPN and SVGIG (reference sequence). V shed 3 bases, J shed 3 bases, and the junction held 8 bases outside the gene matches. This chain's CDR3 is CAWRPLAGVRTDTQYF. CDR3 sequence (DNA): TGTGCCTGGAGGCCACTAGCGGGAGTAAGAACAGATACGCAGTATTTT.

The V call is TRBV12-3 or TRBV12-4, the J call TRBJ1-1; TRBD1 is a possible D gene (5 bases). V lost 5 bases, J lost 11 bases, and 15 bases lay in between. The CDR3 is 12 amino acids. DNA of the CDR3: TGTGCCAGCAGTCTCGACCCTAAGGGGGCTTTCTTT. Translation gives CASSLDPKGAFF.

For the CDR3, the DNA is TGTGCCAGCAGCCAAAGAACGGGAACGGCCCTTGAAGCTTTCTTT. Amino acids: CASSQRTGTALEAFF. The chain uses TRBV4-2 and TRBJ1-1; D is ambiguous. From germline, CDR1 is LGHNA and CDR2 YNFKEQ. The CDR3 loop spans 15 amino acids. With 2 bases removed from V and 7 bases from J, the gap between germline ends came to 17 bases.

The chain couples TRBV5-4 to TRBJ2-1; TRBD2 matches at 8 bases. Germline V gives CDR1 SGHNT, CDR2 YYREEE (reference sequence). The CDR3 consists of 16 residues. V lost 4 bases and J lost 3; bases outside the gene matches: 9. CDR3 in DNA: TGTGCCAGCAGCCGAGGTTTAGCGGGAAACTACAATGAGCAGTTCTTC. It encodes CASSRGLAGNYNEQFF.

CDR3 in DNA: TGTGCCAGCAGCTCCCAAGGGGGGGGCCTCGCTTTCTTT. Translation: CASSSQGGGLAFF. The chain recombines TRBV7-3 with TRBJ1-1, with a weak D call TRBD1 (6 bases). CDR3 length: 13 residues. The germline V gene has CDR1 SGHTA and CDR2 FQGTGA. V was cut by 4 bases and J by 11 bases, with 17 bases left in between.

This rearrangement joins TRBV7-3 to TRBJ2-6; D is ambiguous. The CDR3 is made up of 14 amino acids. Trimming pared 5 bases from V and 2 bases from J, leaving 7 bases between. Germline V CDR1 and CDR2: SGHTA, FQGTGA. In DNA, the CDR3 is TGTGCCAGCAGCATAGACACTGGGGCCAACGTCCTGACTTTC. This translates into CASSIDTGANVLTF. The full variable domain, completed using reference TRBV7-3 and TRBJ2-6, is GAGVSQTPSNKVTEKGKYVELRCDPISGHTALYWYRQSLGQGPEFLIYFQGTGAADDSGLPNDRFFAVRPEGSVSTLKIQRTERGDSAVYLCASSIDTGANVLTFGAGSRLTVL.

V is TRBV5-1 and J is TRBJ1-2; TRBD1 matches 7 bases. Germline CDR1 SGHRS, CDR2 YFSETQ. V was clipped by 0 bases and J by 1 base; unmatched bases: 9. This CDR3 has 17 residues. The DNA for the CDR3 is TGCGCCAGCAGCTTGGGTCGACAGGGTAGGAGTAACTATGGCTACACCTTC. Its protein is CASSLGRQGRSNYGYTF. Together with reference TRBV5-1 and TRBJ1-2, the CDR3 gives the full variable domain: KAGVTQTPRYLIKTRGQQVTLSCSPISGHRSVSWYQQTPGQGLQFLFEYFSETQRNKGNFPGRFSGRQFSNSRSEMNVSTLELGDSALYLCASSLGRQGRSNYGYTFGSGTRLTVV.

V and J are TRBV19 and TRBJ1-4; D not certain. CDR3 length: 14 amino acids. Trimming stripped 3 bases from V and 0 bases from J, with 5 bases between. Germline V gene data show CDR1 as LNHDA and CDR2 as SQIVND (reference sequence). CDR3 nucleotide sequence: TGTGCCAGTAGTATGAGTGCAACTAATGAAAAACTGTTTTTT. As protein: CASSMSATNEKLFF.

The gene calls are TRBV5-1 and TRBJ2-3; D is undetermined. Germline V gene sequence: CDR1 SGHRS, CDR2 YFSETQ. The V gene lost 1 base and the J gene lost 4 bases, with 4 bases spanning the gap. The CDR3 runs to 12 residues. Here the CDR3 DNA reads TGCGCCAGCAGCTTGTCGGCAGATACGCAGTATTTT. Its translation is CASSLSADTQYF.

The count of this clone is one. The chain recombines TRBV6-2 or TRBV6-3 with TRBJ2-3; 9 nucleotides align to TRBD2. J lost 2 bases, V lost 2 bases, and 5 bases had no gene match. CDR1 and CDR2 from the germline V gene are MNHEY and SVGEGT. The CDR3 loop spans 16 amino acids. CDR3 protein: CASSYPTSGFTDTQYF. The DNA for the CDR3 is TGTGCCAGCAGTTACCCGACTAGCGGCTTCACAGATACGCAGTATTTT.